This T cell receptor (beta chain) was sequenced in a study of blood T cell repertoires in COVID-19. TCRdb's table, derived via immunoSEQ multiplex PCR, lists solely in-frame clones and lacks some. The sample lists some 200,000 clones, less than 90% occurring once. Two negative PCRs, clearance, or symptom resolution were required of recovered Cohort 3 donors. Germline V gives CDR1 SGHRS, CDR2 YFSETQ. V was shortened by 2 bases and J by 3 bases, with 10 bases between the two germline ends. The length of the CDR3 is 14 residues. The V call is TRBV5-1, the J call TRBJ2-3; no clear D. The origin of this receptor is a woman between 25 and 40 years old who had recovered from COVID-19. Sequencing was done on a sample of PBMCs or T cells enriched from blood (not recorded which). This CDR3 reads CASSFAAVTDTQYF. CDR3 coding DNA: TGCGCCAGCAGCTTCGCCGCGGTGACAGATACGCAGTATTTT. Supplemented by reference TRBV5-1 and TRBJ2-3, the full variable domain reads KAGVTQTPRYLIKTRGQQVTLSCSPISGHRSVSWYQQTPGQGLQFLFEYFSETQRNKGNFPGRFSGRQFSNSRSEMNVSTLELGDSALYLCASSFAAVTDTQYFGPGTRLTVL.